A single sample gave rise to the 21 T cell receptor beta chains below, sequenced in a study of blood T cells in healthy people across ages. A second roughly 7 to 12 cycle PCR used barcoded and J-beta primers. TCRdb recomputed calls from the 5' RACE reads with MiXCR, one row per CDR3 protein. The table includes roughly 1.5 million distinct CDR3 sequences, about 42% detected once. Material: blood. All receptors come from a woman aged 18-29 years in good health.

As DNA, the CDR3 is TGTGCCAGCAGGACTAGCGGGGGGCGTAATGAGCAGTTCTTC. Amino acid sequence: CASRTSGGRNEQFF. This sequence joins TRBV4-2 and TRBJ2-1, with 13 bases matching TRBD2. The germline V gene has CDR1 LGHNA and CDR2 YNFKEQ. There are 14 residues in the CDR3. V trimming: 6 bases; J trimming: 7 bases; junction bases outside the gene matches: 3.

V and J are TRBV4-3 and TRBJ2-1; D gene uncertain. This CDR3 has 17 residues. CDR1 is LGHNA and CDR2 is YSLEER in the germline V gene. The germline V and J ends were trimmed by 4 bases and 0 bases, with 16 bases remaining between them. The CDR3: CASSPELAGPSYNEQFF. For the CDR3, the DNA is TGCGCCAGCAGCCCCGAGTTGGCCGGGCCCTCCTACAATGAGCAGTTCTTC.

In this sample, this clonotype turned up many times. This chain joins TRBV3-1 and TRBJ1-2; D might be TRBD1 (6 bases). The CDR3 is 16 amino acids. Germline CDR1 is LGHDT and CDR2 is YNNKEL (reference sequence). The V end lost 1 base, the J end lost 4 bases, and 16 bases lay between the germline ends. The CDR3 region is CASSQVPGQAGYGYTF. In DNA form, the CDR3 reads TGTGCCAGCAGCCAAGTACCGGGACAAGCAGGCTATGGCTACACCTTC.

The chain uses TRBV10-3 and TRBJ1-1; D not certain. The germline V gene encodes CDR1 ENHRY and CDR2 SYGVKD. This CDR3 spans 12 amino acids. Trimming pared 1 base from V and 5 bases from J, leaving 5 bases between. Here the CDR3 reads CAISEFLTEAFF. CDR3 in DNA: TGTGCCATCAGTGAGTTTCTGACTGAAGCTTTCTTT.

The chain combines TRBV5-1 with TRBJ2-7; D is unresolved. CDR1 SGHRS and CDR2 YFSETQ come from the germline V gene. This CDR3 has 15 residues. The V end was cut by 5 bases, the J end by 0 bases, with 15 bases between. The CDR3 DNA reads as TGCGCCAGCAGTCCTAACCCTTTCGGCTCCTACGAGCAGTACTTC. Its protein product is CASSPNPFGSYEQYF.

Ten or more counts support this clonotype. At one end, the junction sequence differs from germline, possibly due to a read error. The rearrangement uses TRBV5-1 and TRBJ2-3; TRBD2 is a possible D gene (5 bases). The CDR3 runs 14 residues. CDR1 is SGHRS, CDR2 YFSETQ, per germline. CDR3 sequence: CASSLAGITDTQYF. CDR3 DNA: TGTGCCAGCAGTTTGGCGGGCATCACAGATACGCAGTATTTT. Variable domain in full (rest from reference TRBV5-1 and TRBJ2-3): KAGVTQTPRYLIKTRGQQVTLSCSPISGHRSVSWYQQTPGQGLQFLFEYFSETQRNKGNFPGRFSGRQFSNSRSEMNVSTLELGDSALYLCASSLAGITDTQYFGPGTRLTVL.

This clonotype was recorded a few times. The chain uses TRBV7-9 and TRBJ1-1, with TRBD1 as a possible D gene (5 bases). Looked up from germline, CDR1 is SEHNR and CDR2 is FQNEAQ (reference sequence). This CDR3 comprises 14 residues. Trimming took 2 bases from V and 4 from J, leaving 11 bases between them. CDR3 loop: CASSLQGVGTEAFF. The CDR3 DNA reads as TGTGCCAGCAGCTTACAGGGTGTAGGCACTGAAGCTTTCTTT.

The V gene is TRBV12-3 or TRBV12-4, the J gene TRBJ1-2, with a weak D call TRBD1 (5 bases). The CDR3 length is 17 residues. Trimming pared 2 bases from V and 4 bases from J, leaving 20 bases between. The CDR3 loop is CASSLYPTGYPSYGYTF. CDR3 in DNA: TGTGCCAGCAGTTTATATCCTACAGGATATCCCAGCTATGGCTACACCTTC.

This clonotype appeared many times. The chain employs TRBV7-2 and TRBJ1-5; tentative D call: TRBD1 (6 bases). This CDR3 region has 16 residues. The V gene's germline CDR1 is SGHTA and CDR2 FQGNSA. Trimming stripped 3 bases from V and 3 bases from J, with 15 bases between. CDR3 in DNA: TGTGCCAGCAGCTTTTCACCCAGGGGTAACAATCAGCCCCAGCATTTT. Its protein is CASSFSPRGNNQPQHF.

In its sample, this clonotype was seen a few times. The chain joins TRBV29-1 to TRBJ2-2; D is unresolved. The CDR3 sequence is 12 residues long. Germline CDR1 is SQVTM and CDR2 is ANQGSEA. V lost 3 bases and J 7 bases, leaving 9 bases between the germline ends. In nucleotides, the CDR3 is TGCAGCGTTGAGATGACCTACGGGGAGCTGTTTTTT. This encodes CSVEMTYGELFF.

The chain carries TRBV20-1 and TRBJ1-6; 7 bases fit TRBD1. The CDR3 contains 16 residues. The J segment lost 3 bases and the V segment lost 3 bases, leaving 8 bases of the junction unmatched. CDR1 is DFQATT and CDR2 is SNEGSKA in the germline V gene (reference sequence). CDR3 nucleotides: TGCAGTGCTAGGTCCGACAGGGATCGCTATAATTCACCCCTCCACTTT. This encodes CSARSDRDRYNSPLHF.

V and J are TRBV28 and TRBJ1-5; no reliable D call. CDR1 is MDHEN, CDR2 SYDVKM, per germline. This CDR3 spans 14 amino acids. Trimming stripped 7 bases from V and 7 bases from J, with 17 bases between. CDR3 amino acids: CASTFVGQGQPQHF. CDR3 DNA: TGTGCCAGCACCTTTGTGGGCCAAGGGCAGCCCCAGCATTTT.

This clonotype was detected only once. J is TRBJ2-7 and V is TRBV2, with TRBD1 identical over 7 bases. Germline V gene lookup returns CDR1 SNHLY and CDR2 FYNNEI. The CDR3 runs to 14 residues. Trimming cost V 6 bases and J 4 bases; bases outside gene matches: 9. CDR3 region: CASRRDSSLYEQYF. DNA for the CDR3: TGTGCCAGCAGGAGGGACAGCTCCCTTTACGAGCAGTACTTC.

This chain connects TRBV30 to TRBJ2-5; 8 bases map to TRBD2. CDR1 is GTSNPN, CDR2 SVGIG, per germline (reference sequence). The CDR3 spans 12 residues. J gave up 5 bases and V 3 bases, and 2 bases lay outside the gene matches. The CDR3, as DNA: TGTGCCTGGAGCAGCGGGGGTGAGACCCAGTACTTC. Its protein is CAWSSGGETQYF. The whole variable domain, filled in from reference TRBV30 and TRBJ2-5, reads SQTIHQWPATLVQPVGSPLSLECTVEGTSNPNLYWYRQAAGRGLQLLFYSVGIGQISSEVPQNLSASRPQDRQFILSSKKLLLSDSGFYLCAWSSGGETQYFGPGTRLLVL.

This clonotype was detected only once. The chain couples TRBV6-2 or TRBV6-3 to TRBJ2-6; D not resolved. Trimming stripped 0 bases from V and 0 bases from J, with 15 bases between. This CDR3 is 19 amino acids long. CDR1 and CDR2 (germline): MNHEY, SVGEGT. The CDR3 DNA reads TGTGCCAGCAGTTACTCATCTTCCGAACCATACTCTGGGGCCAACGTCCTGACTTTC. It translates to CASSYSSSEPYSGANVLTF.

This chain uses TRBV7-2 with TRBJ1-6; D remains unclear. V was shortened by 5 bases and J by 2 bases, with 10 bases between the two germline ends. Germline values: CDR1 SGHTA, CDR2 FQGNSA. The CDR3 loop spans 15 amino acids. Here the CDR3 reads CASSALGAYNSPLHF. The CDR3 DNA reads TGTGCCAGCAGCGCCCTAGGCGCCTATAATTCACCCCTCCACTTT.

This chain joins TRBV9 and TRBJ2-1, with no clear D. Germline V gene data show CDR1 as SGDLS and CDR2 as YYNGEE. CDR3 length: 13 amino acids. Trimming shortened V by 0 bases and J by 8 bases, and 9 bases separated the two germline ends. The CDR3 reads CASSVASSDEQFF. Here the CDR3 DNA reads TGTGCCAGCAGCGTAGCGTCGTCCGATGAGCAGTTCTTC.

This clonotype has more than one count but fewer than ten. The chain carries TRBV20-1 and TRBJ1-2, with D tentatively TRBD1 (6 bases). CDR1 and CDR2 from the germline V gene are DFQATT and SNEGSKA (reference sequence). V was shortened by 0 bases and J by 4 bases, with 12 bases between the two germline ends. The CDR3 is made up of 14 amino acids. The CDR3 here is CSARDVQGTYGYTF. For the CDR3, the DNA is TGCAGTGCTAGAGATGTTCAGGGGACCTATGGCTACACCTTC.

The genes are TRBV18 and TRBJ2-5; D gene uncertain. This CDR3 comprises 18 residues. Germline CDR1 and CDR2: KGHSH and LQKENI. The V and J ends lost 1 base and 3 bases respectively, with 21 bases between them. The CDR3 loop reads CASSPLPLGSPDEETQYF. In nucleotides, the CDR3 is TGTGCCAGCTCACCACTCCCACTGGGGTCACCGGACGAAGAGACCCAGTACTTC.

This chain joins TRBV23-1 and TRBJ2-7, with TRBD2 as a possible D gene (5 bases). Being an ORF, TRBV23-1 has a function that is uncertain. Trimming removed 0 bases from V and 6 bases from J, with 12 bases in between. The CDR3 runs 14 residues. The CDR3 DNA is TGCGCCAGCAGTCAATCGGAAGGGAGCGGCGAGCAGTACTTC. Its protein is CASSQSEGSGEQYF.

This clonotype was counted many times. V is TRBV18 and J is TRBJ2-5; possibly TRBD2 for D (5 bases). The CDR3 has 13 amino acids. Trimming left V 2 bases short and J 5 bases short, with 9 bases between. Germline V gives CDR1 KGHSH, CDR2 LQKENI. The CDR3 spells CASSPGGGETQYF. The CDR3 DNA is TGTGCCAGCTCACCAGGAGGAGGCGAGACCCAGTACTTC.